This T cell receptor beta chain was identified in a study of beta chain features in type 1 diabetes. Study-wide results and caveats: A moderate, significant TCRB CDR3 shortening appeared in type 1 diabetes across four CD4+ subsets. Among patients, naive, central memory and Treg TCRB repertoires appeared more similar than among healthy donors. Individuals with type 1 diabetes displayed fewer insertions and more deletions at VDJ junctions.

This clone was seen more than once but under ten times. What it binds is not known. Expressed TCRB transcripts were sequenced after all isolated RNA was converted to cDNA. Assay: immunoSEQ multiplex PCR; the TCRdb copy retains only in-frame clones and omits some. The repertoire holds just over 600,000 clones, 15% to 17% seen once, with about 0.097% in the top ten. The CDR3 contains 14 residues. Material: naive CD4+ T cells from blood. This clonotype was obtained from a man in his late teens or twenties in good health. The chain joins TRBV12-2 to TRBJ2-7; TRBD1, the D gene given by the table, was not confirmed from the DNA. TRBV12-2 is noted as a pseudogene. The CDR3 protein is CASRLAGHFYEQYF. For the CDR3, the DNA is TGTGCAAGTCGCTTAGCGGGACACTTCTACGAGCAGTACTTC.